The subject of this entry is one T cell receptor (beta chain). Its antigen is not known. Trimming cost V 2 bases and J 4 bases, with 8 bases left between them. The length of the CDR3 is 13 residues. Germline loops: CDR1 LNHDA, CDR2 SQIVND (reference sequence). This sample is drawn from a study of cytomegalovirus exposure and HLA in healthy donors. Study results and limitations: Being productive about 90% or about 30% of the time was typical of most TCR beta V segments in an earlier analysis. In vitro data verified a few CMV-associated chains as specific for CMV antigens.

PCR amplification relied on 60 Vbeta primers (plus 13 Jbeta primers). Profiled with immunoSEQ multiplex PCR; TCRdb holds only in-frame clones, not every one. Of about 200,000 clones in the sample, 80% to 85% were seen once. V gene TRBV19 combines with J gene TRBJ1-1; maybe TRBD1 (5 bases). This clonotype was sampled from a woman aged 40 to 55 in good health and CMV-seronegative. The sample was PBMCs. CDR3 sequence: CASSIFGGTEAFF. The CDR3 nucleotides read TGTGCCAGTAGTATATTCGGGGGCACTGAAGCTTTCTTT.